This T cell receptor (beta chain) was profiled in a study of T cells after yellow fever vaccination. The CDR3 has 13 amino acids. Trimming pared 6 bases from V and 8 bases from J, leaving 14 bases between. The germline gives CDR1 SEHNR, CDR2 FQNEAQ (reference sequence). TCRdb reprocessed the 5' RACE reads with MiXCR, giving one entry per CDR3 protein. The sample records about 30,000 distinct CDR3 sequences, 4% to 4.5% being singletons. This clonotype appeared many times. The TCR was taken from a man aged 30 to 39 who received the YFV17D yellow fever vaccine. The source was CD8+ T cells sorted from PBMCs, collected 5 days after the yellow fever booster vaccination. The rearrangement joins TRBV7-9 to TRBJ2-1; maybe TRBD1 (5 bases). CDR3 in DNA: TGTGCCAGCAGTTCGACAGTTTACCATGAGCAGTTCTTC. Translated, it gives CASSSTVYHEQFF.